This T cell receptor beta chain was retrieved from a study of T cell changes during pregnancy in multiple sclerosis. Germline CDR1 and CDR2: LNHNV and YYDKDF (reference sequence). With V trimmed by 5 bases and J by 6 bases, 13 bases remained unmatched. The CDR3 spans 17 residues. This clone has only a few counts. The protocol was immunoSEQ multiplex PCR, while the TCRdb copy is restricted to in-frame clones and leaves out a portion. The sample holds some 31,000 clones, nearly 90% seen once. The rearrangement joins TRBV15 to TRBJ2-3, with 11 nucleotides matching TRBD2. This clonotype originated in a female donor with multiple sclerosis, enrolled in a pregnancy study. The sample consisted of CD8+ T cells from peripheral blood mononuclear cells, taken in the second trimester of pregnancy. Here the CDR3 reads CATSLELAGAGRDTQYF. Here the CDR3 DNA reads TGTGCCACCAGCTTAGAACTAGCGGGGGCCGGTCGGGATACGCAGTATTTT.